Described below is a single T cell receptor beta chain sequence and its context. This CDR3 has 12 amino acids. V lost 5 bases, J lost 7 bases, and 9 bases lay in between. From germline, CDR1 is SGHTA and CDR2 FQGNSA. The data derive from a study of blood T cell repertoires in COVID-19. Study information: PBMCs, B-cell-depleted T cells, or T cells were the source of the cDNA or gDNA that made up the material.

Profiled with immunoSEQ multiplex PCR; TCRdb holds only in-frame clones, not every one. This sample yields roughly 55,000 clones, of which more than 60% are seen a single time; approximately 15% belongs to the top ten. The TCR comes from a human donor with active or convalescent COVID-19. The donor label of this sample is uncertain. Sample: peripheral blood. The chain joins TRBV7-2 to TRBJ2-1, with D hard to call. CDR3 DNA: TGTGCCAGCAGCCCGGCGGATAATGAGCAGTTCTTC. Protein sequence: CASSPADNEQFF.